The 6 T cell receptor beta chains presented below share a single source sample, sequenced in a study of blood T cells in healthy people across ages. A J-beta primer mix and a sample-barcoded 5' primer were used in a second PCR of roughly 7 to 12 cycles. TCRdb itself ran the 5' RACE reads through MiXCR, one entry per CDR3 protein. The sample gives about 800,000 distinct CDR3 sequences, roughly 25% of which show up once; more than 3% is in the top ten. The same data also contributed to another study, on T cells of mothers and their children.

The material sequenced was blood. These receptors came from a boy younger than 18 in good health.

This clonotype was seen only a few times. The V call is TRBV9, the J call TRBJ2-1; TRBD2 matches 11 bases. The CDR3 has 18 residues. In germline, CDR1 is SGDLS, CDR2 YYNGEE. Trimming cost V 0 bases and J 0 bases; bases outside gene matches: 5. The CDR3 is CASSVATSGSSSYNEQFF. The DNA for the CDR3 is TGTGCCAGCAGCGTAGCAACTAGCGGGAGCAGCTCCTACAATGAGCAGTTCTTC.

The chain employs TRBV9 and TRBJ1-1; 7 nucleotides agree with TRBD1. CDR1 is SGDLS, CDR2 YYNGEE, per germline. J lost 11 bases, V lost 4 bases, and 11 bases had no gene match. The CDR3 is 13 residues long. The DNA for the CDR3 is TGTGCCAGCAGCCCCACAGGGGCAGCTTGGGCTTTCTTT. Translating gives CASSPTGAAWAFF.

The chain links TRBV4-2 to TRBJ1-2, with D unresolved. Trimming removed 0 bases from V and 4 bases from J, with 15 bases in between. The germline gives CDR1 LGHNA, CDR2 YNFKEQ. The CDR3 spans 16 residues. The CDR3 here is CASSQDEMGSGYGYTF. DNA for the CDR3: TGTGCCAGCAGCCAAGATGAGATGGGTAGCGGCTATGGCTACACCTTC.

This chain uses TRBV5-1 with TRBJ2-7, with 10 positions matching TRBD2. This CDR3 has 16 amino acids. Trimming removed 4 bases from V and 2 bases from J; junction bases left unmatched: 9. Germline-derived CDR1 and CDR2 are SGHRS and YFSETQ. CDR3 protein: CASSTETSGPTYEQYF. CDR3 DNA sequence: TGCGCCAGCAGCACAGAGACTAGCGGGCCTACCTACGAGCAGTACTTC. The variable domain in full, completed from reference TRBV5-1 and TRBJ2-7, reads KAGVTQTPRYLIKTRGQQVTLSCSPISGHRSVSWYQQTPGQGLQFLFEYFSETQRNKGNFPGRFSGRQFSNSRSEMNVSTLELGDSALYLCASSTETSGPTYEQYFGPGTRLTVT.

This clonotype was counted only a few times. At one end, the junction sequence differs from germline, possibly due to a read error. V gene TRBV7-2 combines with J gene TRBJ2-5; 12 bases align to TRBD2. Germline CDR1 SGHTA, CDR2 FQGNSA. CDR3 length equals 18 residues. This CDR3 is CANSLDLAGGPLRETQYF. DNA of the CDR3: TGTGCCAACAGCTTAGATCTAGCGGGGGGGCCTTTGAGGGAGACCCAGTACTTC.

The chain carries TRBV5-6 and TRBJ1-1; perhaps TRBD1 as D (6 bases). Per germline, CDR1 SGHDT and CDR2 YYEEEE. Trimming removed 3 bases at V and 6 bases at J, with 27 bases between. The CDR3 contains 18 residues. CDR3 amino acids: CASSSLYSRGARTAEAFF. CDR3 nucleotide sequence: TGTGCCAGCAGCTCTCTCTATAGTCGGGGGGCCAGAACTGCTGAAGCTTTCTTT.